The 26 T cell receptor beta chains listed next were all sequenced from one sample in a study of CD8 T cells in Susac syndrome. About 0.5 to 1 ug RNA was reverse transcribed with random hexamers. Using its own MiXCR run on the immunoSEQ multiplex PCR reads, TCRdb lists one record per CDR3 protein. The sample lists under 250,000 distinct CDR3 sequences; approximately 94% were seen once. The sample comprised CD4+ T cells from PBMCs. Every receptor here comes from a human donor with Susac syndrome.

The J gene is TRBJ2-7, the V gene TRBV30, with 7 bases aligning to TRBD1. Germline CDR1 is GTSNPN and CDR2 is SVGIG (reference sequence). This CDR3 has 13 residues. V was pared by 4 bases and J by 0 bases, with 3 bases of the junction left unmatched. The DNA for the CDR3 is TGTGCCTGGAAGACAGGGAACTCCTACGAGCAGTACTTC. Its translation: CAWKTGNSYEQYF.

J is TRBJ2-1 and V is TRBV9; 13 bases match TRBD2. The junction had 12 bases not matched to a gene; V was cut back by 4 bases and J by 5 bases. The CDR3 loop spans 18 amino acids. Germline CDR1 and CDR2: SGDLS and YYNGEE. The CDR3 region is CASSSHFGTSGENNEQFF. The CDR3, as DNA: TGTGCCAGCAGCTCCCATTTCGGGACTAGCGGGGAGAACAATGAGCAGTTCTTC.

V gene TRBV28 combines with J gene TRBJ2-2, with a possible D match to TRBD1 (5 bases). V dropped 5 bases and J dropped 4 bases, with 14 bases sitting between them. In germline, CDR1 is MDHEN, CDR2 SYDVKM. This CDR3 region has 15 residues. CDR3 sequence reads: CASSPTHRSTGELFF. The CDR3 DNA sequence: TGTGCCAGCAGTCCAACTCACAGGTCCACCGGGGAGCTGTTTTTT.

The gene calls are TRBV4-1 and TRBJ2-5; weak D call: TRBD1 (6 bases). Germline V gene sequence: CDR1 MGHRA, CDR2 YSYEKL. This CDR3 comprises 14 residues. V lost 1 base, J lost 2 bases, and 8 bases lay in between. CDR3 nucleotides: TGCGCCAGCAGCCAAGGGGACATACAAGAGACCCAGTACTTC. It yields the protein CASSQGDIQETQYF.

V is TRBV10-3 and J is TRBJ2-3, with 9 positions matching TRBD2. The germline V gene has CDR1 ENHRY and CDR2 SYGVKD. J lost 5 bases, V lost 0 bases, and 12 bases had no gene match. The CDR3 is 18 residues long. The CDR3 DNA reads as TGTGCCATCAGTGAGTCGAAAGAGGCGGGGGGGCCACAAGATACGCAGTATTTT. This sequence encodes CAISESKEAGGPQDTQYF.

The V and J genes are TRBV6-2 or TRBV6-3 and TRBJ1-5; D not resolved. The CDR3 extends over 13 amino acids. Trimming left V 4 bases short and J 4 bases short, with 8 bases between. Germline V gene lookup returns CDR1 MNHEY and CDR2 SVGEGT. CDR3 loop: CASSWAGNQPQHF. The CDR3 DNA reads as TGTGCCAGCAGTTGGGCGGGGAATCAGCCCCAGCATTTT.

The chain employs TRBV7-2 and TRBJ1-1; possibly TRBD1 for D (6 bases). V shed 2 bases and J shed 6 bases, with 13 bases lying between them. From germline, CDR1 is SGHTA and CDR2 FQGNSA. The CDR3 spans 14 residues. CDR3 sequence reads: CASSLQGLRAEAFF. CDR3 coding DNA: TGTGCCAGCAGCTTACAGGGGTTGAGGGCTGAAGCTTTCTTT.

J is TRBJ2-5 and V is TRBV2; D unclear. There are 14 residues in the CDR3. V was clipped by 2 bases and J by 5 bases, with 12 bases between them. Germline V lookup: CDR1 SNHLY, CDR2 FYNNEI. The CDR3 nucleotides are TGTGCCAGCAGTGAAAATAAACCGAGGGAGACCCAGTACTTC. This sequence encodes CASSENKPRETQYF.

The chain carries TRBV25-1 and TRBJ2-7, with D possibly being TRBD2 (7 bases). Germline lookup yields CDR1 MGHDK and CDR2 SYGVNS. The CDR3 extends over 15 amino acids. V dropped 1 base and J dropped 1 base, with 11 bases sitting between them. The CDR3 region is CASSELGGASYEQYF. Written as DNA, the CDR3 is TGTGCCAGCAGTGAATTAGGGGGGGCTTCCTACGAGCAGTACTTC.

This chain connects TRBV11-2 to TRBJ2-5, with 7 nucleotides matching TRBD2. Per germline, CDR1 SGHAT and CDR2 FQNNGV. This CDR3 spans 16 amino acids. Trimming removed 4 bases from V and 4 bases from J; junction bases left unmatched: 12. The CDR3 DNA follows: TGTGCCAGCAGCTCTGGGAGGGCCCCGGGGCGAGAGACCCAGTACTTC. Amino acid sequence: CASSSGRAPGRETQYF.

The chain has TRBV30 and TRBJ1-4, with TRBD1 identical over 7 bases. CDR3 length equals 13 residues. V lost 0 bases, J lost 7 bases, and 2 bases stayed unmatched. In germline, CDR1 is GTSNPN, CDR2 SVGIG (reference sequence). The CDR3 loop is CAWSVQGSEKLFF. CDR3 DNA: TGTGCCTGGAGTGTACAGGGGAGTGAAAAACTGTTTTTT.

This clonotype has a handful of counts. This sequence joins TRBV12-3 or TRBV12-4 and TRBJ2-2; the D is unclear. V lost 3 bases and J 1 base, leaving 9 bases between the germline ends. The CDR3 sequence is 15 residues long. The CDR3, as DNA: TGTGCCAGCAGTTTGGGCAGCCTGAACACCGGGGAGCTGTTTTTT. Translation gives CASSLGSLNTGELFF.

This sequence joins TRBV30 and TRBJ1-6; D perhaps matches TRBD1 (6 bases). V was cut by 0 bases and J by 6 bases, with 15 bases left in between. Germline CDR1 is GTSNPN and CDR2 is SVGIG (reference sequence). There are 16 residues in the CDR3. The CDR3 here is CAWSVRPGAFNSPLHF. CDR3 DNA sequence: TGTGCCTGGAGTGTACGTCCAGGGGCGTTTAATTCACCCCTCCACTTT.

The V and J genes are TRBV12-3 or TRBV12-4 and TRBJ1-5; the match to TRBD1 covers 7 bases. CDR3 length: 15 amino acids. V shed 4 bases, J shed 4 bases, and the junction held 7 bases outside the gene matches. The CDR3 DNA reads as TGTGCCAGCAGTTCAGGACAGGTAGTGAATCAGCCCCAGCATTTT. As protein: CASSSGQVVNQPQHF.

The chain is built from TRBV12-5 and TRBJ2-2, with TRBD1 matching 8 bases. This CDR3 is built from 17 residues. The trim removed 2 bases at V and 3 bases at J, leaving 8 bases unmatched. CDR1 and CDR2 from the germline V gene are LGHNT and FRNRAP. The DNA for the CDR3 is TGTGCTAGTGGTTTGCCCCCAGGGGGCTCGGACACCGGGGAGCTGTTTTTT. Its protein is CASGLPPGGSDTGELFF. Based on the CDR3 plus reference TRBV12-5 and TRBJ2-2, the full variable domain is DARVTQTPRHKVTEMGQEVTMRCQPILGHNTVFWYRQTMMQGLELLAYFRNRAPLDDSGMPKDRFSAEMPDATLATLKIQPSEPRDSAVYFCASGLPPGGSDTGELFFGEGSRLTVL.

This sequence joins TRBV29-1 and TRBJ2-2, with D unresolved. V shed 4 bases and J shed 0 bases, with 3 bases lying between them. Per the germline V gene, CDR1 is SQVTM and CDR2 is ANQGSEA. CDR3 length equals 12 residues. This chain's CDR3 is CSVGTNTGELFF. CDR3 nucleotide sequence: TGCAGCGTTGGGACGAACACCGGGGAGCTGTTTTTT.

The rearrangement uses TRBV3-1 and TRBJ1-2; D not certain. Trimming cost V 0 bases and J 10 bases, with 6 bases left between them. The length of the CDR3 is 11 residues. In germline, CDR1 is LGHDT, CDR2 YNNKEL (reference sequence). The CDR3 sequence: CASSQEGSYTF. CDR3 in DNA: TGTGCCAGCAGCCAAGAGGGATCCTACACCTTC.

This CDR3 is CASSPAVDITTGNTIYF. CDR3 bases: TGTGCCAGCTCACCTGCCGTGGACATCACGACAGGAAACACCATATATTTT. This chain connects TRBV18 to TRBJ1-3, with a tentative D call TRBD1 (5 bases). Germline CDR1 is KGHSH and CDR2 is LQKENI. The length of the CDR3 is 17 residues. Deletions cut 3 bases from V and 4 bases from J, with 19 bases between. Filled out from reference TRBV18 and TRBJ1-3, the complete variable domain reads NAGVMQNPRHLVRRRGQEARLRCSPMKGHSHVYWYRQLPEEGLKFMVYLQKENIIDESGMPKERFSAEFPKEGPSILRIQQVVRGDSAAYFCASSPAVDITTGNTIYFGEGSWLTVV.

This chain joins TRBV20-1 and TRBJ2-5; D is perhaps TRBD1 (6 bases). V lost 6 bases to trimming and J lost 5 bases, with 25 bases between them. The CDR3 has 16 amino acids. Looked up from germline, CDR1 is DFQATT and CDR2 is SNEGSKA (reference sequence). CDR3 amino acids: CSAKNAGADRVETQYF. The CDR3 nucleotides read TGCAGTGCCAAAAACGCAGGGGCAGATCGAGTGGAGACCCAGTACTTC.

The rearrangement joins TRBV19 to TRBJ1-5; D not resolved. The germline CDR1 and CDR2 sequences are LNHDA and SQIVND (reference sequence). The CDR3 spans 14 residues. V lost 1 base and J lost 3, with 7 bases in between. The CDR3 DNA is TGTGCCAGTAGTATAGTGACATACAATCAGCCCCAGCATTTT. Protein: CASSIVTYNQPQHF. The variable domain in full, completed from reference TRBV19 and TRBJ1-5, reads DGGITQSPKYLFRKEGQNVTLSCEQNLNHDAMYWYRQDPGQGLRLIYYSQIVNDFQKGDIAEGYSVSREKKESFPLTVTSAQKNPTAFYLCASSIVTYNQPQHFGDGTRLSIL.

The count of this clonotype is one. The chain links TRBV19 to TRBJ2-5; D gene ambiguous. The CDR3 has 13 amino acids. V gave up 5 bases and J gave up 1 base, with 8 bases separating them. Looked up from germline, CDR1 is LNHDA and CDR2 is SQIVND (reference sequence). CDR3 sequence: CASSLQIQETQYF. The DNA for the CDR3 is TGTGCCAGTAGTTTACAGATCCAAGAGACCCAGTACTTC.

The chain links TRBV5-1 to TRBJ1-1, with TRBD1 as a possible D gene (5 bases). Trimming stripped 0 bases from V and 5 bases from J, with 17 bases between. CDR3 length: 16 residues. Looked up from germline, CDR1 is SGHRS and CDR2 is YFSETQ. Written as DNA, the CDR3 is TGCGCCAGCAGCTTGGCCATGGGGGGACCTTATACTGAAGCTTTCTTT. Encoded protein: CASSLAMGGPYTEAFF.

The chain has TRBV6-2 or TRBV6-3 and TRBJ1-2, with unresolved D. CDR1 is MNHEY, CDR2 SVGEGT, per germline. The V and J ends lost 4 bases and 6 bases respectively, with 6 bases between them. The CDR3 spans 11 residues. The CDR3 region has the DNA TGTGCCAGCAGTTCCAACGATGGCTACACCTTC. This translates into CASSSNDGYTF.

This chain joins TRBV7-9 and TRBJ1-3, with a possible D match to TRBD1 (5 bases). CDR3 size: 16 residues. V was cut by 4 bases and J by 0 bases, with 13 bases left in between. CDR1 and CDR2 from the germline V gene are SEHNR and FQNEAQ (reference sequence). CDR3 sequence (DNA): TGTGCCAGCAGCTCACCGGGACGCAACTCTGGAAACACCATATATTTT. Translation gives CASSSPGRNSGNTIYF.

The chain recombines TRBV6-1 with TRBJ1-6; TRBD1 aligns across 7 bases. V was clipped by 6 bases and J by 7 bases; unmatched bases: 6. The CDR3 is 14 amino acids. CDR1 is MNHNS, CDR2 SASEGT, per germline. The CDR3 region is CASREGALNSPLHF. CDR3 in DNA: TGTGCCAGCAGAGAGGGGGCTTTGAATTCACCCCTCCACTTT.

The chain recombines TRBV30 with TRBJ1-1, with D possibly being TRBD1 (6 bases). This CDR3 is 15 amino acids long. Germline V gene data show CDR1 as GTSNPN and CDR2 as SVGIG (reference sequence). V was clipped by 2 bases and J by 9 bases, with 22 bases between them. In nucleotides, the CDR3 is TGTGCCTGGAGTTACAGGAGAGGGAGGGGGGCTCAAGCTTTCTTT. This gives the protein CAWSYRRGRGAQAFF.